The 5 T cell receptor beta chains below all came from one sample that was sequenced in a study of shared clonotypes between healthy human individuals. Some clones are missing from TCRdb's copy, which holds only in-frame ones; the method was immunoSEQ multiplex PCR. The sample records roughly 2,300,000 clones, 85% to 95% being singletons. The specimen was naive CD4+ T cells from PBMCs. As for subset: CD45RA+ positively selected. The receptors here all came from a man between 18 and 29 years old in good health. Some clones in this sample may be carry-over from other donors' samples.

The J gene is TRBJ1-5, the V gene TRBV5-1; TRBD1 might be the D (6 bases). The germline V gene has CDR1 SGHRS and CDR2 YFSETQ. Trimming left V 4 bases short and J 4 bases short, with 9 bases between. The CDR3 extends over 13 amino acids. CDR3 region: CASSTDRNQPQHF. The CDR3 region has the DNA TGCGCCAGCAGCACCGACAGGAATCAGCCCCAGCATTTT.

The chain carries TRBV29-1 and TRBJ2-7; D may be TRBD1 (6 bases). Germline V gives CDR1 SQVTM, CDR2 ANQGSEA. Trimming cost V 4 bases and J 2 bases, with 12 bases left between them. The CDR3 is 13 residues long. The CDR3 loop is CSVGAGEPYEQYF. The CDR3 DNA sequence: TGCAGCGTTGGAGCAGGGGAACCCTACGAGCAGTACTTC.

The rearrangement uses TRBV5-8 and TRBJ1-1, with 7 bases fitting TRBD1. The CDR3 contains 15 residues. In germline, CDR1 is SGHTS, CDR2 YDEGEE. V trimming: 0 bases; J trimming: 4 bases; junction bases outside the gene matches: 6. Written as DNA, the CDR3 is TGTGCCAGCAGCTTGGGACAGGGAAGGAGCACTGAAGCTTTCTTT. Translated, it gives CASSLGQGRSTEAFF.

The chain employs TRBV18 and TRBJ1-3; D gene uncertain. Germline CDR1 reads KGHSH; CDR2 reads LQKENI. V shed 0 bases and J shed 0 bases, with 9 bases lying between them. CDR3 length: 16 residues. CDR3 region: CASSPPGGFSGNTIYF. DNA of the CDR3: TGTGCCAGCTCACCACCCGGCGGATTCTCTGGAAACACCATATATTTT.

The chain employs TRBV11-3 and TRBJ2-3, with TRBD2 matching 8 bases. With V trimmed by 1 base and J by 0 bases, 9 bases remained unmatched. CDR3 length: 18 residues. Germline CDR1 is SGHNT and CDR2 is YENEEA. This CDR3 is CASSLGADASGSTDTQYF. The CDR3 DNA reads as TGTGCCAGCAGCTTAGGGGCGGATGCTAGCGGGAGCACAGATACGCAGTATTTT.